This T cell receptor (beta chain) stems from a study of shared clonotypes between healthy human individuals. Turning to the study itself: Sampling drew on donors who were a couple of women and a few men aged 18 to 49.

This clone was recorded only once. Its target is unknown. Other DNA sequences in the same sample also yield this CDR3. Notes on the study in general: Compared with clonotypes that all four donors shared, non-shared clonotypes had lower generation probabilities. Richness estimates generally favored naive over memory subsets.

The table came from immunoSEQ multiplex PCR; TCRdb's copy has only in-frame clones and leaves some out. Found here are millions of clones, 85% to 95% of them singletons; the top ten hold 0.1% to 0.15%. Trimming shortened V by 8 bases and J by 4 bases, and 8 bases separated the two germline ends. Germline V gives CDR1 MDHEN, CDR2 SYDVKM. The CDR3 is 12 residues long. Naive CD45RA+ and memory CD45RA-negative subsets were split from CD4+ cells. The sequenced material came from naive CD4+ T cells sorted from blood. Sample subset: CD45RA+ positively selected. The receptor comes from a man between 18 and 35 years old in good health. This chain uses TRBV28 with TRBJ2-2; D remains ambiguous. DNA of the CDR3: TGTGCCAGCTCCAGGAGCACCGGGGAGCTGTTTTTT. Amino acid sequence: CASSRSTGELFF.